A selection of T cell receptor beta chains follows, all from one sample in a study of shared T cell receptors in the human thymus. Profiling relied on immunoSEQ multiplex PCR, and the TCRdb table lists in-frame clones only, not all of them. The sample shows around 340,000 clones, over 90% of them seen only once. Sequences were obtained from thymocytes. The receptors here all came from a human donor. The CDR3 runs from the conserved cysteine through the conserved F or W. D genes are given only for firm matches. Size values are once, few and many counts, or a class for expanded clones, and some rows have none.

j_call,cdr3_length,v_call,d_call,clone_size,cdr3_aa,cdr3_nt
TRBJ1-2,14,TRBV7-2,TRBD1,-,CASSPNRGPGGYTF,TGTGCCAGCAGCCCCAACAGGGGGCCGGGGGGCTACACCTTC
TRBJ2-1,16,TRBV5-1,TRBD2,-,CASSLPGGGSYNEQFF,TGCGCCAGCAGCTTACCGGGGGGAGGGTCCTACAATGAGCAGTTCTTC
TRBJ2-2,15,TRBV9,-,-,CASSVGIANTGELFF,TGTGCCAGCAGCGTAGGGATCGCGAACACCGGGGAGCTGTTTTTT
TRBJ1-2,14,TRBV28,TRBD1,-,CASSSMGQTYGYTF,TGTGCCAGCAGTTCTATGGGACAGACCTATGGCTACACCTTC
TRBJ2-5,15,TRBV5-1,-,-,CASSFGPSLSRTQYF,TGCGCCAGCAGCTTTGGGCCATCCCTCTCCAGGACCCAGTACTTC
TRBJ1-1,16,TRBV4-1,-,once,CASSQDGRLLNTEAFF,TGCGCCAGCAGCCAAGATGGTCGGCTTTTGAACACTGAAGCTTTCTTT
TRBJ2-7,20,TRBV11-2,TRBD1,few,CASSLDRGQLKPSHYYEQYF,TGTGCCAGCAGCTTAGACCGGGGACAGCTGAAACCGAGCCACTACTACGAGCAGTACTTC
TRBJ2-7,15,TRBV27,-,-,CASSLDDGGGYEQYF,TGTGCCAGCAGTTTGGATGACGGGGGAGGCTACGAGCAGTACTTC
TRBJ2-1,13,TRBV7-9,-,-,CASSLRWADEQFF,TGTGCCAGCAGCTTACGATGGGCCGATGAGCAGTTCTTC
TRBJ1-2,16,TRBV27,-,-,CASSLWTGQAIGGYTF,TGTGCCAGCAGTTTATGGACGGGGCAGGCCATCGGGGGCTACACCTTC
TRBJ2-1,15,TRBV29-1,TRBD2,-,CSAPSREGLCNEQFF,TGCAGCGCTCCGAGCAGGGAGGGCCTCTGCAATGAGCAGTTCTTC
TRBJ1-2,15,TRBV28,TRBD1,-,CASSAGQGFLYGYTF,TGTGCCAGCAGCGCGGGACAGGGCTTTCTCTATGGCTACACCTTC
TRBJ2-7,11,TRBV30,-,-,CAWSVGYEQYF,TGTGCCTGGAGTGTGGGTTACGAGCAGTACTTC
TRBJ2-5,21,TRBV10-2,TRBD2,-,CASSEIVWDTGTSGGRETQYF,TGCGCCAGCAGTGAGATTGTGTGGGATACCGGGACTAGCGGAGGTCGGGAGACCCAGTACTTC
TRBJ1-3,15,TRBV11-2,-,-,CASSLGEGSGNTIYF,TGTGCCAGCAGCTTAGGAGAAGGGTCTGGAAACACCATATATTTT
TRBJ1-2,16,TRBV30,TRBD1,-,CAWKGSGTGGRYGYTF,TGTGCCTGGAAGGGCTCCGGGACAGGCGGTCGTTATGGCTACACCTTC
TRBJ1-3,16,TRBV28,TRBD1,-,CASTNDRGLSGNTIYF,TGTGCCAGCACCAACGACAGGGGTCTTTCTGGAAACACCATATATTTT
TRBJ1-1,18,TRBV15,TRBD1,-,CATSRDRDSQRLNTEAFF,TGTGCCACCAGCAGAGATCGGGACAGCCAAAGACTGAACACTGAAGCTTTCTTT
TRBJ2-2,18,TRBV4-3,-,-,CASSQVDRIAVNTGELFF,TGCGCCAGCAGCCAAGTTGACCGAATAGCGGTGAACACCGGGGAGCTGTTTTTT
TRBJ2-7,15,TRBV5-1,TRBD2,-,CASSPWTSGRAEQYF,TGCGCCAGCAGCCCGTGGACTAGCGGGAGAGCCGAGCAGTACTTC
TRBJ2-2,19,TRBV7-9,-,-,CASSLRQEAGPKRTGELFF,TGTGCCAGCAGCCTACGACAGGAGGCGGGTCCAAAAAGGACCGGGGAGCTGTTTTTT
TRBJ2-7,13,TRBV10-2,-,-,CASSGGGTYEQYF,TGCGCCAGCAGTGGAGGGGGGACCTACGAGCAGTACTTC
TRBJ1-2,16,TRBV15,-,-,CATSRSFTWAVYGYTF,TGTGCCACCAGCAGATCCTTTACCTGGGCGGTATATGGCTACACCTTC
TRBJ2-7,14,TRBV15,-,once,CATSRRGGAYEQYF,TGTGCCACCAGCCGGAGAGGGGGGGCCTACGAGCAGTACTTC
TRBJ2-4,13,TRBV29-1,-,-,CSVFYAIADIQYF,TGCAGCGTCTTTTACGCCATCGCCGACATTCAGTACTTC
TRBJ2-3,18,TRBV28,TRBD2,once,CASSPQRLAGTRTDTQYF,TGTGCCAGCAGTCCACAAAGACTAGCAGGAACCCGCACAGATACGCAGTATTTT
TRBJ2-1,19,TRBV29-1,TRBD2,-,CSVNRQTVPGLAGLNEQFF,TGCAGCGTTAACCGGCAGACAGTACCCGGACTAGCGGGACTAAATGAGCAGTTCTTC
TRBJ1-1,14,TRBV5-6,-,-,CASSLGGADTEAFF,TGTGCCAGCAGCTTGGGTGGAGCCGACACTGAAGCTTTCTTT
TRBJ2-7,13,TRBV28,-,-,CASSLDSPYEQYF,TGTGCCAGCAGTTTGGACAGCCCCTACGAGCAGTACTTC